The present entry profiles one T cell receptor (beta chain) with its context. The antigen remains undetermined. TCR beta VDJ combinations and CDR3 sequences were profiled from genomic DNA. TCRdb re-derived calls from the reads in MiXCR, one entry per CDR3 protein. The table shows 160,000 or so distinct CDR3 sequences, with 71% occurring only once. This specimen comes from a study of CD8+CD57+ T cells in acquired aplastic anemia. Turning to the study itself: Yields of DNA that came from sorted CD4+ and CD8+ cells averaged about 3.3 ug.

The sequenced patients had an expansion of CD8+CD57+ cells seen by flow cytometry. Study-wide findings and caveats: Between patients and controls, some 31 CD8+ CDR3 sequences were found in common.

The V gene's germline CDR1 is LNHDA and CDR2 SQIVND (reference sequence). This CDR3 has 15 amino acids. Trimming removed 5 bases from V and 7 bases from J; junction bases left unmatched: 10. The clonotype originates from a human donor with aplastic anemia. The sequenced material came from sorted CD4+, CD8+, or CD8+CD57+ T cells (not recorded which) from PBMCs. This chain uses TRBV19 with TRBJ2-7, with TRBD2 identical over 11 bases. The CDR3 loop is CASSELAGVMWEQYF. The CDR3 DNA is TGTGCCAGTAGTGAACTAGCGGGAGTAATGTGGGAGCAGTACTTC.